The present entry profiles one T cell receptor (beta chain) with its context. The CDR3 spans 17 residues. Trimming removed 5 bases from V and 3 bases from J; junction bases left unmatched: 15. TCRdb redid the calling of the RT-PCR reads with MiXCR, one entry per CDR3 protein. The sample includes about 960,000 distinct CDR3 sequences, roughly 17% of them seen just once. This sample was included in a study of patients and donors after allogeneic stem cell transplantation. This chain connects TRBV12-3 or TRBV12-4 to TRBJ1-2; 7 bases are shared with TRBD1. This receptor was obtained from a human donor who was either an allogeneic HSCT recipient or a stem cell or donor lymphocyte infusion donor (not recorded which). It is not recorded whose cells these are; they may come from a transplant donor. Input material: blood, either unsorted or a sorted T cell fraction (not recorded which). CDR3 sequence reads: CASSPGTADAWDYGYTF. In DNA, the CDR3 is TGTGCCAGCAGTCCCGGGACAGCCGACGCGTGGGACTATGGCTACACCTTC.